This passage covers 18 T cell receptor beta chains from one sample sequenced in a study of blood T cell repertoires in COVID-19. Sequencing was performed with immunoSEQ multiplex PCR; in TCRdb, only in-frame clones are kept and a portion is missing. The table includes about 170,000 clones, just over 85% detected once. The sequenced sample consisted of peripheral blood. These receptors all come from a man aged 50-59 years with active or convalescent COVID-19.

This rearrangement joins TRBV2 to TRBJ1-5; 9 positions agree with TRBD1. Per germline, CDR1 SNHLY and CDR2 FYNNEI. The CDR3 loop spans 16 amino acids. The trim removed 3 bases at V and 12 bases at J, leaving 15 bases unmatched. CDR3 nucleotide sequence: TGTGCCAGCAGTGACTGGGACAGGGAGGCTTCGTCGGTCCAGCATTTT. It yields the protein CASSDWDREASSVQHF.

V is TRBV19 and J is TRBJ1-1, with D unclear. Germline loops: CDR1 LNHDA, CDR2 SQIVND (reference sequence). The CDR3 contains 12 residues. The V end lost 5 bases, the J end lost 9 bases, and 13 bases lay between the germline ends. This CDR3 reads CASSGDGRQAFF. In nucleotides, the CDR3 is TGTGCCAGTAGTGGCGACGGGAGGCAAGCTTTCTTT.

This clone has a handful of counts. Different DNA sequences within this sample yield the same CDR3. The chain combines TRBV19 with TRBJ2-7; a weak D match, TRBD1 (5 bases). Trimming took 2 bases from V and 3 from J, leaving 8 bases between them. Germline CDR1 and CDR2: LNHDA and SQIVND (reference sequence). The CDR3 covers 13 residues. Written as DNA, the CDR3 is TGTGCCAGTAGTATACGAGACAGCTACGAGCAGTACTTC. This codes for CASSIRDSYEQYF.

V usage is TRBV18 and J usage is TRBJ1-2; D may be TRBD1 (6 bases). V was cut by 6 bases and J by 0 bases, with 11 bases left in between. Per germline, CDR1 KGHSH and CDR2 LQKENI. The CDR3 has 14 residues. CDR3 sequence: CASSLGQSNYGYTF. The CDR3 nucleotides are TGTGCCAGCTCCCTAGGACAGTCTAACTATGGCTACACCTTC.

The rearrangement joins TRBV6-2 or TRBV6-3 to TRBJ1-2; maybe TRBD1 (6 bases). The length of the CDR3 is 13 residues. Between the trimmed V and J ends, which lost 0 bases and 7 bases, there was a span of 9 bases. CDR1 and CDR2 from the germline V gene are MNHEY and SVGEGT. The CDR3, as DNA: TGTGCCAGCAGTTACTCGTACAGGGCTGGCTACACCTTC. Its translation: CASSYSYRAGYTF.

This clone was observed a single time. The rearrangement joins TRBV9 to TRBJ2-1; 10 nucleotides match TRBD1. CDR3 length: 16 residues. CDR1 SGDLS and CDR2 YYNGEE come from the germline V gene. V trimming: 3 bases; J trimming: 8 bases; junction bases outside the gene matches: 11. The CDR3: CASSGYRDRGGDEQFF. The CDR3 nucleotides read TGTGCCAGCAGCGGCTACCGGGACAGGGGTGGAGATGAGCAGTTCTTC.

J is TRBJ1-6 and V is TRBV7-9; D unresolved. V lost 3 bases, J lost 8 bases, and 11 bases lay in between. CDR3 length: 14 amino acids. Germline V lookup: CDR1 SEHNR, CDR2 FQNEAQ (reference sequence). The DNA of the CDR3 is TGTGCCAGCAGCTTTTCTCTAGCGGATTCACCCCTCCACTTT. It encodes CASSFSLADSPLHF.

The chain couples TRBV5-4 to TRBJ1-4; 9 nucleotides agree with TRBD1. V lost 4 bases and J lost 7; bases outside the gene matches: 5. Germline V gives CDR1 SGHNT, CDR2 YYREEE (reference sequence). The CDR3 has 14 residues. The CDR3 DNA follows: TGTGCCAGCAGCAGACGGGACAGGGCTGAAAAACTGTTTTTT. As protein: CASSRRDRAEKLFF.

The rearrangement links TRBV5-1 to TRBJ2-1; tentatively, D is TRBD1 (6 bases). The V gene's germline CDR1 is SGHRS and CDR2 YFSETQ. The CDR3 loop spans 15 amino acids. V gave up 4 bases and J gave up 7 bases, with 18 bases separating them. CDR3 in amino acids: CASSGGSARGNEQFF. CDR3 DNA: TGCGCCAGCAGCGGGGGCAGCGCCCGAGGAAATGAGCAGTTCTTC.

Worth noting for this clone: The identical CDR3 is also encoded by other nucleotide sequences in the sample. The V and J genes are TRBV5-1 and TRBJ2-1, with 9 positions matching TRBD2. The CDR3 is made up of 15 amino acids. Germline CDR1 SGHRS, CDR2 YFSETQ. Unmatched junction bases numbered 5, after V lost 0 bases and J lost 7 bases. CDR3: CASSLVAGGPNEQFF. DNA for the CDR3: TGCGCCAGCAGCTTGGTCGCGGGAGGGCCGAATGAGCAGTTCTTC.

J is TRBJ2-1 and V is TRBV3-1 (or the pseudogene TRBV3-2); tentatively, D is TRBD1 (6 bases). In germline, CDR1 is LGHDT, CDR2 YNNKEL (reference sequence). CDR3 length: 14 amino acids. Trimming shortened V by 3 bases and J by 4 bases, and 10 bases separated the two germline ends. CDR3 nucleotide sequence: TGTGCCAGCAGCCATTCCCAGGGGTACAATGAGCAGTTCTTC. This encodes CASSHSQGYNEQFF.

This chain joins TRBV4-3 and TRBJ2-5, with 7 bases aligning to TRBD2. CDR3 size: 14 residues. Germline V gene data show CDR1 as LGHNA and CDR2 as YSLEER. Unmatched junction bases numbered 8, after V lost 1 base and J lost 9 bases. The CDR3 region is CASSQAGGNVAQYF. CDR3 DNA: TGCGCCAGCAGCCAAGCGGGGGGAAATGTGGCCCAGTACTTC.

The chain employs TRBV11-2 and TRBJ2-5; tentatively, D is TRBD2 (6 bases). Germline V CDR1 and CDR2: SGHAT, FQNNGV. The V end lost 1 base, the J end lost 5 bases, and 11 bases lay between the germline ends. CDR3 size: 14 residues. The CDR3 is CASSLGAGGETQYF. The DNA for the CDR3 is TGTGCCAGCAGCTTAGGGGCTGGGGGGGAGACCCAGTACTTC.

The table lists this clone with a count of one. This chain links TRBV7-6 with TRBJ1-5; the D is unclear. V was shortened by 1 base and J by 5 bases, with 9 bases between the two germline ends. Germline CDR1 SGHVS, CDR2 FNYEAQ. CDR3 length equals 14 residues. The CDR3 DNA follows: TGTGCCAGCAGCTTAGAGGAGAGTTATCAGCCCCAGCATTTT. Protein product: CASSLEESYQPQHF.

This clone was seen a handful of times. V and J are TRBV5-6 and TRBJ2-3; 7 bases agree with TRBD2. V lost 5 bases to trimming and J lost 2 bases; unmatched junction nucleotides: 5. Germline CDR1 and CDR2: SGHDT and YYEEEE. This CDR3 has 14 amino acids. This CDR3 is CASRLAGITDTQYF. CDR3 sequence (DNA): TGTGCCAGCAGGTTAGCGGGCATCACAGATACGCAGTATTTT.

V and J are TRBV10-3 and TRBJ1-5; 9 positions agree with TRBD1. Losses at the gene ends were 10 bases for V and 4 bases for J; bases not matched to a gene: 5. The CDR3 has 13 amino acids. Germline CDR1 is ENHRY and CDR2 is SYGVKD. CDR3 protein: CATGQGSNQPQHF. CDR3 sequence (DNA): TGTGCCACGGGACAGGGATCAAATCAGCCCCAGCATTTT.

This chain joins TRBV5-8 and TRBJ2-1; 9 bases are shared with TRBD2. Germline CDR1 is SGHTS and CDR2 is YDEGEE. The CDR3 length is 14 residues. The CDR3 region is CASGRGGPYNEQFF. The CDR3 nucleotides are TGTGCAAGCGGGCGGGGGGGTCCCTACAATGAGCAGTTCTTC. Drawing the rest from reference TRBV5-8 and TRBJ2-1, the complete variable domain is EAGVTQSPTHLIKTRGQQATLRCSPISGHTSVYWYQQALGLGLQFLLWYDEGEERNRGNFPPRFSGRQFPNYSSELNVNALELEDSALYLCASGRGGPYNEQFFGPGTRLTVL.

In this sample, this clone turned up once. The chain links TRBV5-1 to TRBJ2-1; 11 bases fit TRBD2. The germline V gene encodes CDR1 SGHRS and CDR2 YFSETQ. CDR3 length equals 15 residues. J lost 7 bases, V lost 0 bases, and 3 bases had no gene match. The CDR3 protein is CASSLDLAGGNEQFF. In DNA form, the CDR3 reads TGCGCCAGCAGCTTGGATCTAGCGGGGGGAAATGAGCAGTTCTTC.